This T cell receptor beta chain was found in a study of blood T cells in healthy people across ages. Together with a sample-barcoded 5' primer, a J-beta primer mix was included in a second PCR lasting about 7 to 12 cycles. Each CDR3 protein is one row after TCRdb ran MiXCR on the 5' RACE reads. Of some 850,000 distinct CDR3 sequences listed, roughly 25% were seen once; the top ten hold 3%. These data were also filed under a second study, of T cells of mothers and their children. That work contributes: A primer called M1S, used in the second PCR, added sample barcodes and 2-4 random nucleotides.

Material for sequencing was blood. The receptor was isolated from a boy between 10 and 17 years old in good health.

DNA of the CDR3: TGCAGCGTCGGGGGGGCGCCAGAGACCCAGTACTTC. Translated, it gives CSVGGAPETQYF. V usage is TRBV29-1 and J usage is TRBJ2-5; 8 bases fit TRBD2. The CDR3 sequence is 12 residues long. Germline CDR1 is SQVTM and CDR2 is ANQGSEA. V shed 6 bases and J 4 bases; nucleotides not matched to a gene: 4.